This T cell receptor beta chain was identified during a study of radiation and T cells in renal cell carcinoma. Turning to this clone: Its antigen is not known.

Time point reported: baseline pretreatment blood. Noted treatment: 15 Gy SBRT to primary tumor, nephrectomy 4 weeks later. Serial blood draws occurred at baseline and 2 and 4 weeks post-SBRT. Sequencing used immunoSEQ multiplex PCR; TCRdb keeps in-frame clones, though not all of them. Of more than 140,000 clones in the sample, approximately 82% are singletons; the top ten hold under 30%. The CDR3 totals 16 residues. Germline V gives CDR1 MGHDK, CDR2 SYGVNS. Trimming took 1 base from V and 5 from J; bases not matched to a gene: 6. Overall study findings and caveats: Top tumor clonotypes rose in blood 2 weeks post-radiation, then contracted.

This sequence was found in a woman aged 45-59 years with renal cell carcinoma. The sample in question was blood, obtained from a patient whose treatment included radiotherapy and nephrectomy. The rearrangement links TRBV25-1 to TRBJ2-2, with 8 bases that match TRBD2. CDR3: CASSESEREWTGELFF. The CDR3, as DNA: TGTGCCAGCAGTGAATCGGAGCGGGAGTGGACCGGGGAGCTGTTTTTT. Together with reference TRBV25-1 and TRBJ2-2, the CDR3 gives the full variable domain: EADIYQTPRYLVIGTGKKITLECSQTMGHDKMYWYQQDPGMELHLIHYSYGVNSTEKGDLSSESTVSRIRTEHFPLTLESARPSHTSQYLCASSESEREWTGELFFGEGSRLTVL.